Presented here are 17 T cell receptor beta chains from one specimen sequenced in a study of cytomegalovirus exposure and HLA in healthy donors listed by TCRdb under 2017. The method was the immunoSEQ multiplex PCR assay. For the multiplex PCR, a mixture combining 60 forward primers for TCR Vbeta segments and 13 reverse primers for TCR Jbeta segments was used. TCRdb holds this immuneACCESS table with in-frame rearrangements only. Some clones are missing; in checked studies, unresolved V genes explain under half, and the rest has no known cause. The sample data list roughly 56,000 clones, and 70% to 90% of these were observed just once. The ten largest clonotypes hold roughly 1.5% of the sample. Source material: PBMCs. Receptor source: a man aged 18 to 35 in good health and CMV-seronegative.

In DNA, the CDR3 is TGTGCCAGCAGCTTGATTCAGGAGGGGCACGAGCAGTACTTC. Protein product: CASSLIQEGHEQYF. This sequence joins TRBV7-2 and TRBJ2-7; D perhaps matches TRBD2 (6 bases). The CDR3 loop spans 14 amino acids. V dropped 3 bases and J dropped 5 bases, with 14 bases sitting between them. The germline V gene encodes CDR1 SGHTA and CDR2 FQGNSA.

The chain uses TRBV15 and TRBJ2-4; a possible D gene is TRBD1 (5 bases). The CDR3 totals 13 residues. CDR1 and CDR2 from the germline V gene are LNHNV and YYDKDF (reference sequence). Trimming shortened V by 8 bases and J by 1 base, and 9 bases separated the two germline ends. For the CDR3, the DNA is TGTGCCACCGAGACAGCGGCCAAAAACATTCAGTACTTC. This encodes CATETAAKNIQYF.

CDR3 DNA sequence: TGTGCCAGCAGGACACTTAGTGAAGCTTTCTTT. This encodes CASRTLSEAFF. The chain uses TRBV2 and TRBJ1-1; D not certain. Germline V CDR1 and CDR2: SNHLY, FYNNEI. V was pared by 6 bases and J by 7 bases, with 9 bases between. The CDR3 contains 11 residues. The full variable domain, rest sourced from reference TRBV2 and TRBJ1-1, is EPEVTQTPSHQVTQMGQEVILRCVPISNHLYFYWYRQILGQKVEFLVSFYNNEISEKSEIFDDQFSVERPDGSNFTLKIRSTKLEDSAMYFCASRTLSEAFFGQGTRLTVV.

This sequence joins TRBV10-3 and TRBJ1-4; D is perhaps TRBD1 (6 bases). Trimming shortened V by 3 bases and J by 7 bases, and 12 bases separated the two germline ends. The germline V gene has CDR1 ENHRY and CDR2 SYGVKD. This CDR3 has 14 residues. CDR3 coding DNA: TGTGCCATCAGTGAACAGGGTACGGGTGAAAAACTGTTTTTT. It specifies CAISEQGTGEKLFF.

CDR3 sequence (DNA): TGTGCCACCAGCAGTCCGCAAGCGGGACAGGGGTACGAGCAGTACTTC. Translating it yields CATSSPQAGQGYEQYF. This chain joins TRBV15 and TRBJ2-7; TRBD1 matches 10 bases. The CDR3 runs 16 residues. With 3 bases clipped from V and 4 bases from J, the junction kept 9 bases outside the gene matches. Per germline, CDR1 LNHNV and CDR2 YYDKDF (reference sequence).

The chain carries TRBV10-1 and TRBJ1-1; TRBD1 matches 7 bases. The CDR3 contains 15 residues. Per germline, CDR1 WNHNN and CDR2 SYGVQD (reference sequence). V was pared by 3 bases and J by 5 bases, with 9 bases of the junction left unmatched. The CDR3 sequence is CASSDWDSPKTEAFF. As DNA, the CDR3 is TGCGCCAGCAGTGACTGGGACAGCCCGAAGACTGAAGCTTTCTTT.

This clone was observed a handful of times. The chain uses TRBV6-1 and TRBJ2-3, with 7 bases identical to TRBD1. V was pared by 2 bases and J by 6 bases, with 8 bases of the junction left unmatched. The CDR3 is 15 amino acids. The germline CDR1 and CDR2 sequences are MNHNS and SASEGT. CDR3 DNA sequence: TGTGCCAGCAGTGAAAACGGGCAGGGGGTCGATACGCAGTATTTT. Amino acid sequence: CASSENGQGVDTQYF.

There are a few counts of this clone. This sequence joins TRBV28 and TRBJ1-2; D gene ambiguous. Germline-derived CDR1 and CDR2 are MDHEN and SYDVKM. This CDR3 has 12 residues. Trimming pared 8 bases from V and 7 bases from J, leaving 14 bases between. CDR3 bases: TGTGCCAGCTGGACTAGGAGCCTTGGCTACACCTTC. It is translated as CASWTRSLGYTF.

The chain has TRBV10-3 and TRBJ1-3; no clear D. Trimming left V 8 bases short and J 1 base short, with 9 bases between. Germline values: CDR1 ENHRY, CDR2 SYGVKD. The CDR3 is made up of 13 amino acids. CDR3 nucleotide sequence: TGTGCCATCGCGGAGCCTTCTGGAAACACCATATATTTT. Its protein is CAIAEPSGNTIYF.

The V and J genes are TRBV11-3 and TRBJ2-1; D is unresolved. The length of the CDR3 is 13 residues. Germline CDR1 SGHNT, CDR2 YENEEA. Trimming removed 2 bases at V and 12 bases at J, with 14 bases between. For the CDR3, the DNA is TGTGCCAGCAGCTTATCAACCCGCGCCGGGCAGTTCTTC. Protein: CASSLSTRAGQFF.

The gene calls are TRBV6-6 and TRBJ2-4; a possible D gene is TRBD2 (6 bases). Germline-derived CDR1 and CDR2 are MNHNY and SVGAGI (reference sequence). The CDR3 is made up of 11 amino acids. Trimming stripped 10 bases from V and 6 bases from J, with 10 bases between. The CDR3 spells CAITGRNIQYF. CDR3 sequence (DNA): TGTGCCATTACCGGGAGAAACATTCAGTACTTC.

The chain couples TRBV4-2 to TRBJ1-1, with D possibly TRBD1 on 5 matching bases. Trimming took off 1 base at V and 7 bases at J, with 16 bases between the two ends. The length of the CDR3 is 15 residues. CDR1 LGHNA and CDR2 YNFKEQ come from the germline V gene. The CDR3 region has the DNA TGTGCCAGCAGCCAAGGGTTTCCAGCCAGGGATGAAGCTTTCTTT. Encoded protein: CASSQGFPARDEAFF.

This chain uses TRBV2 with TRBJ2-3, with TRBD2 identical over 14 bases. The CDR3 runs 15 residues. The V gene's germline CDR1 is SNHLY and CDR2 FYNNEI. The J segment lost 5 bases and the V segment lost 8 bases, leaving 6 bases of the junction unmatched. The CDR3 protein is CASGGTSGGKDTQYF. The CDR3 DNA is TGTGCCAGCGGCGGGACTAGCGGGGGTAAAGATACGCAGTATTTT.

The chain carries TRBV6-4 and TRBJ2-1; 11 nucleotides match TRBD2. CDR1 is MRHNA and CDR2 is SNTAGT in the germline V gene. The ends lost 1 base at V and 4 bases at J; junction bases unmatched: 0. CDR3 length equals 15 residues. The CDR3 reads CASSDLAGGYNEQFF. In DNA form, the CDR3 reads TGTGCCAGCAGTGACTTAGCGGGGGGGTACAATGAGCAGTTCTTC.

The chain employs TRBV6-5 and TRBJ1-2, with a possible D match to TRBD1 (5 bases). The CDR3 extends over 13 amino acids. Germline V gives CDR1 MNHEY, CDR2 SVGAGI. Trimming stripped 3 bases from V and 5 bases from J, with 10 bases between. DNA for the CDR3: TGTGCCAGCAGTTATAGCAGGGCGTATGGCTACACCTTC. Its protein is CASSYSRAYGYTF.

V usage is TRBV4-1 and J usage is TRBJ1-1; D is ambiguous. CDR3 length equals 15 residues. Trimming removed 0 bases at V and 6 bases at J, with 14 bases between. The germline V gene encodes CDR1 MGHRA and CDR2 YSYEKL. CDR3 amino acids: CASSQDITTLSEAFF. CDR3 sequence (DNA): TGCGCCAGCAGCCAAGATATAACCACTCTATCTGAAGCTTTCTTT.

The CDR3 protein is CASAEGGGSSYEQYF. The CDR3 DNA reads TGTGCCAGCGCGGAGGGTGGCGGGAGCTCCTACGAGCAGTACTTC. J is TRBJ2-7 and V is TRBV9, with 7 bases that match TRBD2. Germline V lookup: CDR1 SGDLS, CDR2 YYNGEE. Trimming at V came to 7 bases and at J to 0 bases, leaving 10 bases not matched to a gene. The CDR3 runs 15 residues.